This T cell receptor beta chain was recovered during a study of PD-1 blockade in classical Hodgkin lymphoma. Overall study context: Once every 2 weeks, patients received intravenous nivolumab at 3 mg/kg.

Details on this clone: The antigen is unknown.

The germline V gene encodes CDR1 MGHRA and CDR2 YSYEKL. This CDR3 is built from 15 residues. V shed 1 base and J shed 2 bases, with 8 bases lying between them. Time point defined: cycle 4 day 1 (C4D1), after more than five weeks of nivolumab. Each patient relapsed following autologous stem cell transplantation, and prior brentuximab vedotin exposure differed. Best responses fell into complete response, partial response or progressive disease. Study results and caveats: Differences between repertoires have undefined causes, possibly disease activity or prior therapy. The study reported lower baseline TCR diversity in newly diagnosed patients than in healthy donors.

The table came from immunoSEQ multiplex PCR; TCRdb's copy has only in-frame clones and leaves some out. In the table there are approximately 100,000 clones, more than 80% of which are singletons. The genes are TRBV4-1 and TRBJ1-4, with D perhaps matching TRBD1 (6 bases). The receptor comes from a human donor with classical Hodgkin lymphoma. This material consisted of peripheral blood mononuclear cells (PBMCs), taken before the fourth cycle of nivolumab. CDR3 in amino acids: CASSQVGGTNEKLFF. Here the CDR3 DNA reads TGCGCCAGCAGCCAAGTAGGGGGGACTAATGAAAAACTGTTTTTT.